Listed below are T cell receptor beta chains from one sample, sequenced in a study of T cells after yellow fever vaccination. TCRdb fed the 5' RACE reads into MiXCR, producing one record per CDR3 protein. The sample records about 500,000 distinct CDR3 sequences, roughly a sixth being singletons. The sequences come from PBMCs, collected about 5 days after the first yellow fever vaccination. Receptors originate from a man aged 18 to 35 who received the YFV17D yellow fever vaccine. The CDR3 runs from the conserved cysteine through the conserved F or W. A D gene is named only where the DNA matches it firmly. Rows may omit the clone size; those that give it use once, few, many or a size class.

J gene,V gene,D gene,clone size,CDR3 protein,CDR3 DNA
TRBJ2-3,TRBV20-1,NA,NA,CSARDQVLDTQYF,TGCAGTGCCCGGGACCAAGTGCTAGATACGCAGTATTTT
TRBJ2-7,TRBV18,NA,few,CASSLSTDGFYEQYF,TGTGCCAGCTCACTCTCCACGGACGGCTTCTACGAGCAGTACTTC
TRBJ2-5,TRBV4-1,NA,NA,CASSPPMGGLQETQYF,TGCGCCAGCAGCCCACCCATGGGAGGTTTACAAGAGACCCAGTACTTC
TRBJ2-2,TRBV20-1,NA,NA,CSAREGKNPTGAGELFF,TGCAGTGCTAGAGAGGGTAAAAACCCGACGGGTGCCGGGGAGCTGTTTTTT
TRBJ1-6,TRBV27,NA,NA,CASKGVPDSYNSPLHF,TGTGCCAGCAAAGGGGTCCCGGATTCCTATAATTCACCCCTCCACTTT
TRBJ2-5,TRBV7-8,TRBD1,many,CASSLGQGSGTQYF,TGTGCCAGCAGCTTAGGACAGGGGTCAGGGACCCAGTACTTC
TRBJ2-3,TRBV27,TRBD2,few,CASSRGVDTDTQYF,TGTGCCAGCAGCCGGGGGGTCGACACAGATACGCAGTATTTT
TRBJ2-5,TRBV5-8,NA,NA,CASRHFRAQYF,TGTGCCAGCAGACACTTTCGGGCCCAGTACTTC
TRBJ2-3,TRBV7-2,TRBD2,NA,CASSRTSGGDTQYF,TGTGCCAGCAGTCGGACTAGCGGGGGCGATACGCAGTATTTT
TRBJ2-5,TRBV7-2,NA,few,CASSLVRTQETQYF,TGTGCCAGCAGCCTAGTGAGGACCCAAGAGACCCAGTACTTC
TRBJ1-6,TRBV5-1,NA,few,CASSLAGGVGAGYNSPLHF,TGCGCCAGCAGCCTGGCGGGTGGAGTAGGAGCCGGATATAATTCACCCCTCCACTTT
TRBJ1-2,TRBV7-9,TRBD1,NA,CASSPGTDLSFRGYTF,TGTGCCAGCAGCCCCGGGACAGACCTATCTTTCAGGGGCTACACCTTC
TRBJ2-7,TRBV7-9,NA,NA,CASSPDGRYEWPYF,TGTGCCAGCAGCCCGGACGGACGGTACGAGTGGCCGTACTTC
TRBJ1-1,TRBV24-1,NA,few,CATSGGGNTEAFF,TGTGCCACCAGTGGAGGGGGAAACACTGAAGCTTTCTTT
TRBJ1-2,TRBV9,NA,NA,CASSARGGGYDGYTF,TGTGCCAGCAGCGCCCGCGGCGGGGGATACGATGGCTACACCTTC
TRBJ2-2,TRBV15,NA,NA,CATSRVRLTGELFF,TGTGCCACCAGCAGAGTCCGGCTCACCGGGGAGCTGTTTTTT
TRBJ1-1,TRBV5-1,NA,few,CASSNPGRTEAFF,TGCGCCAGCAGCAACCCAGGGAGAACTGAAGCTTTCTTT
TRBJ1-6,TRBV9,NA,few,CASSVDATDKSPLHF,TGTGCCAGCAGCGTAGATGCAACAGATAAATCACCCCTCCACTTT
TRBJ2-7,TRBV15,TRBD1,NA,CATSSHLRTGAVTYEQYF,TGTGCCACCAGCAGCCACCTCCGGACAGGGGCTGTCACCTACGAGCAGTACTTC
TRBJ1-2,TRBV5-6,TRBD1,few,CASSLFPLTGGFYGYTF,TGTGCCAGCAGCTTGTTCCCACTTACAGGGGGCTTCTATGGCTACACCTTC
TRBJ2-7,TRBV11-1,NA,many,CASSLAGPYEQYF,TGTGCCAGCAGCTTAGCTGGGCCCTACGAGCAGTACTTC
TRBJ2-1,TRBV5-6,TRBD2,NA,CASSTRGGGYNEQFF,TGTGCCAGCAGCACCCGGGGGGGCGGTTACAATGAGCAGTTCTTC
TRBJ2-1,TRBV7-2,TRBD1,NA,CASSADRGTYNEQFF,TGTGCCAGCAGCGCGGACAGGGGGACCTACAATGAGCAGTTCTTC
TRBJ1-4,TRBV5-6,TRBD1,once,CASSHPTGTPNEKLFF,TGTGCCAGCAGCCATCCGACAGGGACCCCTAATGAAAAACTGTTTTTT
TRBJ1-1,TRBV7-2,TRBD1,few,CASSRRQGENTEAFF,TGTGCCAGCAGCCGAAGACAGGGAGAGAACACTGAAGCTTTCTTT
TRBJ2-2,TRBV15,NA,NA,CATSRGDTGELFF,TGTGCCACCAGCAGAGGGGACACCGGGGAGCTGTTTTTT
TRBJ1-1,TRBV7-6,NA,few,CASSSSPGTEAFF,TGTGCCAGCAGCTCCTCCCCGGGGACTGAAGCTTTCTTT
TRBJ1-1,TRBV30,NA,NA,CAWSPLTPNTEAFF,TGTGCCTGGAGCCCCCTTACACCGAACACTGAAGCTTTCTTT
TRBJ2-2,TRBV12-3/TRBV12-4,NA,few,CASSFEIQGRTGELFF,TGTGCCAGCAGTTTTGAAATCCAGGGACGCACCGGGGAGCTGTTTTTT
TRBJ1-1,TRBV19,NA,few,CASTPVDGMNTEAFF,TGTGCCAGTACCCCAGTAGATGGGATGAACACTGAAGCTTTCTTT
TRBJ2-1,TRBV11-2,NA,NA,CASSLEGSWSSYNEQFF,TGTGCCAGCAGCTTAGAAGGTAGCTGGAGCTCCTACAATGAGCAGTTCTTC
TRBJ2-6,TRBV5-1,NA,NA,CASKSGYSGANVLTF,TGCGCCAGCAAATCGGGGTACTCTGGGGCCAACGTCCTGACTTTC
TRBJ1-1,TRBV12-3/TRBV12-4,TRBD1,few,CASSFQGGLPFTEAFF,TGTGCCAGCAGTTTCCAGGGGGGGCTACCGTTCACTGAAGCTTTCTTT
TRBJ2-5,TRBV20-1,NA,many,CSATPGRKEETQYF,TGCAGTGCTACTCCGGGACGTAAGGAGGAGACCCAGTACTTC
TRBJ1-1,TRBV19,TRBD1,few,CASSIEDRGLSSAFF,TGTGCCAGTAGTATAGAGGACAGGGGGCTCTCATCAGCTTTCTTT
TRBJ2-3,TRBV18,NA,NA,CASSQKITFTGISTDTQYF,TGTGCCAGCTCCCAGAAGATTACATTTACAGGGATTAGCACAGATACGCAGTATTTT
TRBJ1-4,TRBV2,NA,few,CASRGRTEVKKLFF,TGTGCCAGCAGGGGCCGGACCGAGGTTAAAAAACTGTTTTTT
TRBJ1-6,TRBV12-3/TRBV12-4,TRBD1,few,CASSPFPGQGASPLHF,TGTGCCAGCAGTCCGTTTCCGGGACAGGGGGCATCACCCCTCCACTTT
TRBJ1-5,TRBV21-1,NA,few,CASSKDGTRHPSNQPQHF,TGTGCCAGCAGCAAAGATGGGACCAGGCATCCTAGCAATCAGCCCCAGCATTTT
TRBJ2-3,TRBV20-1,NA,NA,CSAPFASSLRTDTQYF,TGCAGTGCGCCTTTCGCCTCTAGCTTACGCACAGATACGCAGTATTTT
TRBJ2-3,TRBV6-2/TRBV6-3,NA,few,CASSKEGRLKDTQYF,TGTGCCAGCAGTAAGGAGGGAAGGCTTAAAGATACGCAGTATTTT
TRBJ2-1,TRBV2,TRBD2,many,CASSPGTSRYNEQFF,TGTGCCAGCAGTCCCGGGACTAGCCGTTACAATGAGCAGTTCTTC
TRBJ1-5,TRBV6-2/TRBV6-3,TRBD1,NA,CASTEQGNQPQHF,TGTGCCAGCACCGAACAGGGGAATCAGCCCCAGCATTTT
TRBJ1-4,TRBV5-1,NA,NA,CASSRSQAGTSGWEKLFF,TGCGCCAGCAGCAGGTCACAAGCCGGGACGTCCGGTTGGGAAAAACTGTTTTTT
TRBJ2-5,TRBV20-1,NA,NA,CSAGWRRETQYF,TGCAGTGCGGGGTGGCGGCGAGAGACCCAGTACTTC
TRBJ1-1,TRBV5-4,NA,few,CASSLVSSPEAFF,TGTGCCAGCAGCTTGGTATCATCCCCTGAAGCTTTCTTT
TRBJ2-7,TRBV6-2/TRBV6-3,NA,NA,CATIGWGSSSEQYF,TGTGCCACCATCGGTTGGGGCTCTAGCTCCGAGCAGTACTTC
TRBJ2-3,TRBV7-2,NA,few,CASSLQGIDTQYF,TGTGCCAGCAGCTTGCAGGGGATAGATACGCAGTATTTT
TRBJ1-5,TRBV6-6,NA,NA,CASSLPGRAQHF,TGTGCCAGCAGTTTACCAGGGCGGGCCCAGCATTTT
TRBJ1-1,TRBV7-9,TRBD1,NA,CASSLARTGLVATEAFF,TGTGCCAGCAGCTTAGCTAGGACAGGTCTCGTTGCTACTGAAGCTTTCTTT
TRBJ2-7,TRBV27,NA,NA,CASAQGQPYEQYF,TGTGCCAGCGCTCAGGGACAACCGTACGAGCAGTACTTC
TRBJ1-4,TRBV27,NA,few,CASSLVWGEKLFF,TGTGCCAGCAGTTTAGTTTGGGGTGAAAAACTGTTTTTT
TRBJ2-7,TRBV27,TRBD1,NA,CASSTTGGSPYEQYF,TGTGCCAGCAGTACTACAGGGGGTAGCCCCTACGAGCAGTACTTC
TRBJ2-1,TRBV6-5,TRBD2,NA,CASSWGLAGFNEQFF,TGTGCCAGCAGTTGGGGACTAGCGGGGTTTAATGAGCAGTTCTTC